The subject of this entry is one TCR beta chain. Its target is not known. The length of the CDR3 is 13 residues. From germline, CDR1 is SEHNR and CDR2 FQNEAQ (reference sequence). V gave up 5 bases and J gave up 3 bases, with 10 bases separating them. TCRB transcripts that were expressed got sequenced, as all of the isolated RNA had been reverse transcribed. Data came from immunoSEQ multiplex PCR; TCRdb stores just in-frame clones and leaves some out. The data show 300,000 to 400,000 clones, roughly an eighth seen once. The record originates from a study of beta chain features in type 1 diabetes. Study-level findings and limits: Whatever favoring of shorter templates PCR might show would apply equally to patients and controls. A pattern of fewer insertions and more deletions at VDJ junctions was seen in type 1 diabetes patients. Compared with healthy donors, patients appeared to share more similar naive, central memory and regulatory TCRB repertoires. Researchers report that Type 1 diabetes patients had moderately but significantly shorter TCRB CDR3s across all four CD4+ subsets.

The sequence was obtained from a young man in good health. The chain recombines TRBV7-9 with TRBJ1-2; no definite D call. The sample comprised naive CD4+ T cells from blood. CDR3 DNA sequence: TGTGCCAGCAGCCGATTAACGGACTATGGCTACACCTTC. Protein product: CASSRLTDYGYTF.